This T cell receptor beta chain was identified in a study of identical twins. TCRdb reanalysed the 5' RACE reads using MiXCR and keeps one entry per CDR3 protein. The sample lists about 890,000 distinct CDR3 sequences, roughly 12% seen once, with 1.5% to 2% in the top ten. This clonotype appeared a single time. V lost 1 base to trimming and J lost 7 bases, with 7 bases between them. The CDR3 is 13 amino acids. The sample also formed part of further work on yellow fever vaccine responses in identical twins.

This sequence was found in a woman aged 18-30 years in good health. The rearrangement uses TRBV12-3 or TRBV12-4 and TRBJ1-4; unclear D gene. What was sequenced was PBMCs. This chain's CDR3 is CASSLDAGEKLFF. CDR3 nucleotides: TGTGCCAGCAGTTTAGACGCCGGTGAAAAACTGTTTTTT.